Listed here are 18 T cell receptor beta chains from one sample, sequenced in a study of shared clonotypes between healthy human individuals. Profiled with immunoSEQ multiplex PCR; TCRdb holds only in-frame clones, not every one. The table records more than 2,000,000 clones, approximately 90% of them present only once. The sample consisted of naive CD4+ T cells sorted from blood. The subset was: CD45RA+ positively selected. Source of these receptors: a man in his late teens or twenties in good health.

The V gene is TRBV7-8, the J gene TRBJ2-4; 7 bases line up with TRBD1. CDR1 is SGHVS and CDR2 is FQNEAQ in the germline V gene. The CDR3 totals 14 residues. V lost 6 bases and J lost 8; bases outside the gene matches: 10. CDR3 DNA: TGTGCCAGCAGAAGGGGGCCGGGTGAGGACATTCAGTACTTC. Translation: CASRRGPGEDIQYF.

The chain is built from TRBV12-5 and TRBJ1-2; no clear D. This CDR3 spans 16 amino acids. Trimming removed 0 bases from V and 4 bases from J, with 15 bases in between. CDR1 is LGHNT, CDR2 FRNRAP, per germline. CDR3 sequence (DNA): TGTGCTAGTGGTTTGGTAACCCCATCAGGATTCTATGGCTACACCTTC. It encodes CASGLVTPSGFYGYTF.

As to this clone: Other DNA variants within this sample encode the same CDR3. The V gene is TRBV2, the J gene TRBJ2-5; D gene unclear. Germline V gives CDR1 SNHLY, CDR2 FYNNEI. V lost 6 bases, J lost 3 bases, and 5 bases lay in between. This CDR3 region has 11 residues. CDR3 sequence: CASRLKETQYF. The CDR3 region has the DNA TGTGCCAGCAGACTAAAAGAGACCCAGTACTTC. Supplemented by reference TRBV2 and TRBJ2-5, the full variable domain reads EPEVTQTPSHQVTQMGQEVILRCVPISNHLYFYWYRQILGQKVEFLVSFYNNEISEKSEIFDDQFSVERPDGSNFTLKIRSTKLEDSAMYFCASRLKETQYFGPGTRLLVL.

This clone has only one observation. This chain uses TRBV10-2 with TRBJ2-5, with D uncertain. CDR3 size: 13 residues. Trimming removed 7 bases from V and 8 bases from J, with 17 bases in between. Germline CDR1 WSHSY, CDR2 SAAADI. The CDR3 here is CASMPQAGETQYF. The CDR3 DNA is TGCGCCAGCATGCCCCAGGCCGGAGAAACCCAGTACTTC.

This chain links TRBV7-9 with TRBJ2-7; D possibly corresponds to TRBD1 (7 bases). The CDR3 is 13 amino acids. Germline values: CDR1 SEHNR, CDR2 FQNEAQ (reference sequence). The V end was cut by 5 bases, the J end by 6 bases, with 14 bases between. The CDR3 DNA follows: TGTGCCAGCAGCCGACAGGGAGGTGTCGAGCAGTACTTC. This sequence encodes CASSRQGGVEQYF.

This sequence joins TRBV7-2 and TRBJ2-1; perhaps D is TRBD1 or TRBD2 (6 bases each). Trimming removed 6 bases at V and 3 bases at J, with 15 bases between. Germline values: CDR1 SGHTA, CDR2 FQGNSA. This CDR3 contains 15 residues. The CDR3 here is CASSISGAIYNEQFF. The DNA for the CDR3 is TGTGCCAGCAGTATCTCGGGGGCTATCTACAATGAGCAGTTCTTC.

This clone was picked up one time. CDR3 DNA sequence: TGTGCCAGCAGTTTATGGCCTCCCGCCCCAGAGACCCAGTACTTC. It translates to CASSLWPPAPETQYF. The rearrangement joins TRBV27 to TRBJ2-5, with no clear D. The ends were cut back, 1 base at V and 4 bases at J, with 13 bases in the middle. The CDR3 length is 15 residues. Germline V gene data show CDR1 as MNHEY and CDR2 as SMNVEV (reference sequence).

This chain joins TRBV19 and TRBJ1-5, with D unclear. Germline V gene data show CDR1 as LNHDA and CDR2 as SQIVND (reference sequence). The CDR3 length is 14 residues. V was shortened by 0 bases and J by 7 bases, with 10 bases between the two germline ends. The CDR3 nucleotides are TGTGCCAGTAGTATAGATCCGTTGGCCCAGCCCCAGCATTTT. Protein product: CASSIDPLAQPQHF.

The gene calls are TRBV7-8 and TRBJ2-5; 8 positions match TRBD2. With 3 bases clipped from V and 5 bases from J, the junction kept 5 bases outside the gene matches. Germline CDR1 is SGHVS and CDR2 is FQNEAQ. This CDR3 spans 14 amino acids. The CDR3 sequence is CASSFGGAKETQYF. CDR3 bases: TGTGCCAGCAGCTTCGGGGGGGCTAAGGAGACCCAGTACTTC.

This clone was counted once. This chain uses TRBV30 with TRBJ2-1, with a weak D call TRBD2 (6 bases). CDR1 and CDR2 from the germline V gene are GTSNPN and SVGIG (reference sequence). This CDR3 contains 20 residues. V lost 2 bases and J 2 bases, leaving 28 bases between the germline ends. The CDR3, as DNA: TGTGCCTGGAGTCCCCCCGGGCGCTTCCGGGACTGGACTACCTACAATGAGCAGTTCTTC. Translating gives CAWSPPGRFRDWTTYNEQFF.

The rearrangement uses TRBV18 and TRBJ2-3; TRBD2 might be the D (6 bases). Between the trimmed V and J ends, which lost 4 bases and 1 base, there was a span of 18 bases. The V gene's germline CDR1 is KGHSH and CDR2 LQKENI. The CDR3 contains 17 residues. Here the CDR3 DNA reads TGTGCCAGCTCACTCTCCTTAGTGGGGGGACGCACAGATACGCAGTATTTT. Amino acid sequence: CASSLSLVGGRTDTQYF. Variable domain in full (rest from reference TRBV18 and TRBJ2-3): NAGVMQNPRHLVRRRGQEARLRCSPMKGHSHVYWYRQLPEEGLKFMVYLQKENIIDESGMPKERFSAEFPKEGPSILRIQQVVRGDSAAYFCASSLSLVGGRTDTQYFGPGTRLTVL.

This chain connects TRBV5-1 to TRBJ1-5; D gene ambiguous. CDR1 SGHRS and CDR2 YFSETQ come from the germline V gene. With 0 bases removed from V and 5 bases from J, the gap between germline ends came to 9 bases. The CDR3 runs 14 residues. This CDR3 is CASSLDSTYQPQHF. CDR3 nucleotides: TGCGCCAGCAGCTTGGACAGTACTTATCAGCCCCAGCATTTT. Filled out from reference TRBV5-1 and TRBJ1-5, the complete variable domain reads KAGVTQTPRYLIKTRGQQVTLSCSPISGHRSVSWYQQTPGQGLQFLFEYFSETQRNKGNFPGRFSGRQFSNSRSEMNVSTLELGDSALYLCASSLDSTYQPQHFGDGTRLSIL.

The chain recombines TRBV7-2 with TRBJ1-3, with TRBD1 matching over 9 bases. CDR1 is SGHTA, CDR2 FQGNSA, per germline. The CDR3 has 15 amino acids. After removal of 5 bases from V and 2 bases from J, the junction contained 4 bases not matched to a gene. CDR3 DNA sequence: TGTGCCAGCAGCACTCGACAGGGGGCTGGAAACACCATATATTTT. The encoded protein is CASSTRQGAGNTIYF.

V usage is TRBV29-1 and J usage is TRBJ2-6; D remains ambiguous. Germline V CDR1 and CDR2: SQVTM, ANQGSEA. Trimming took off 5 bases at V and 0 bases at J, with 8 bases between the two ends. The CDR3 spans 14 residues. CDR3 in amino acids: CSVRTVSGANVLTF. CDR3 DNA: TGCAGCGTTCGGACGGTCTCTGGGGCCAACGTCCTGACTTTC.

The chain is built from TRBV6-6 and TRBJ2-5, with TRBD2 matching over 8 bases. The germline V gene has CDR1 MNHNY and CDR2 SVGAGI (reference sequence). This CDR3 comprises 14 residues. With 1 base clipped from V and 5 bases from J, the junction kept 3 bases outside the gene matches. DNA of the CDR3: TGTGCCAGCAGTTACTTCGGCGGGGGGGAGACCCAGTACTTC. Protein: CASSYFGGGETQYF.

This clone has just one count. CDR3 loop: CASSQDPPVPSGNTEAFF. In nucleotides, the CDR3 is TGCGCCAGCAGCCAAGATCCCCCGGTACCATCCGGGAACACTGAAGCTTTCTTT. The chain recombines TRBV4-3 with TRBJ1-1; D remains unclear. CDR1 LGHNA and CDR2 YSLEER come from the germline V gene. The CDR3 consists of 18 residues. V lost 0 bases to trimming and J lost 1 base, with 18 bases between them.

The V gene is TRBV28, the J gene TRBJ2-7, with D maybe TRBD2 (6 bases). Trimming pared 4 bases from V and 2 bases from J, leaving 9 bases between. The CDR3 has 13 residues. Germline V gene sequence: CDR1 MDHEN, CDR2 SYDVKM. CDR3 DNA: TGTGCCAGCAGTTCGGGACTGACCTACGAGCAGTACTTC. This translates into CASSSGLTYEQYF.

The chain combines TRBV5-4 with TRBJ1-4; 9 positions agree with TRBD1. The CDR3 extends over 16 amino acids. The germline V gene encodes CDR1 SGHNT and CDR2 YYREEE (reference sequence). V lost 4 bases to trimming and J lost 8 bases; unmatched junction nucleotides: 12. The CDR3: CASSPTAGQGHEKLFF. The CDR3 DNA reads TGTGCCAGCAGCCCAACTGCTGGACAGGGGCACGAAAAACTGTTTTTT.